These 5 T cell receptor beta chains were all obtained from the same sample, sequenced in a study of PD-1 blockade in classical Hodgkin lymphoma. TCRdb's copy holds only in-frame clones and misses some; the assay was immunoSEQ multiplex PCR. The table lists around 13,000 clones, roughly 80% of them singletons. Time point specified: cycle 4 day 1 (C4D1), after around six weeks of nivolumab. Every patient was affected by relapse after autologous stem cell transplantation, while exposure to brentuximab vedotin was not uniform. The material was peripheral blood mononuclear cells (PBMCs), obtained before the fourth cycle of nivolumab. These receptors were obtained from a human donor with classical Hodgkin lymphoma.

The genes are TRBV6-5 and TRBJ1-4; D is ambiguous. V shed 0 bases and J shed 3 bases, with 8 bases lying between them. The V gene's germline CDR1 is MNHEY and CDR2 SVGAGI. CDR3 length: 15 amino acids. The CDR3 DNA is TGTGCCAGCAGTTACTCAGAGGGCCCTAATGAAAAACTGTTTTTT. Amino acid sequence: CASSYSEGPNEKLFF.

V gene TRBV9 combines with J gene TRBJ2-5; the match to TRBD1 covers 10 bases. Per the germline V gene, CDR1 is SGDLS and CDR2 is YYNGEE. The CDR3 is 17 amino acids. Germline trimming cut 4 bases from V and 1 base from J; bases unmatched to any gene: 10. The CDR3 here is CASSLNRDRGAQETQYF. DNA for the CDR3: TGTGCCAGCAGCCTCAACCGGGACAGGGGTGCCCAAGAGACCCAGTACTTC.

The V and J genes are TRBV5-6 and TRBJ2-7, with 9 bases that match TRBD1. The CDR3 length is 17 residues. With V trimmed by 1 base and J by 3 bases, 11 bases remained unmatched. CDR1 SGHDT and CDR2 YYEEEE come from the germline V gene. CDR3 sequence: CASSLTGYRDRDYEQYF. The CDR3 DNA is TGTGCCAGCAGCTTGACGGGGTACCGGGACAGGGACTACGAGCAGTACTTC. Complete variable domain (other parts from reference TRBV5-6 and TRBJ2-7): DAGVTQSPTHLIKTRGQQVTLRCSPKSGHDTVSWYQQALGQGPQFIFQYYEEEERQRGNFPDRFSGHQFPNYSSELNVNALLLGDSALYLCASSLTGYRDRDYEQYFGPGTRLTVT.

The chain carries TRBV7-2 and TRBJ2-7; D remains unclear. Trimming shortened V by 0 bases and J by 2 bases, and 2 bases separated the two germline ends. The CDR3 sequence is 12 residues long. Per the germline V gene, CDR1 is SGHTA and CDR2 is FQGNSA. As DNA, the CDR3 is TGTGCCAGCAGCTTAGCCACCTACGAGCAGTACTTC. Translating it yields CASSLATYEQYF.

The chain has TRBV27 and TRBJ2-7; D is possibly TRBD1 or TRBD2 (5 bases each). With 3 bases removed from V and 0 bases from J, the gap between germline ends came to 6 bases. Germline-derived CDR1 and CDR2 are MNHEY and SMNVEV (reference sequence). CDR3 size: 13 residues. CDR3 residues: CASSLGPSYEQYF. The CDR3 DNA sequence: TGTGCCAGCAGTTTGGGACCCTCCTACGAGCAGTACTTC.